This T cell receptor (beta chain) comes out of a study of CD8 T cells in Susac syndrome (dated 2019 in TCRdb). The study in broad terms: Repertoire sequencing was used to test whether CD8+ T cell activation and differentiation in Susac syndrome was antigen driven. The paper's findings and limits, for the study overall: The TCR sequencing and HLA analysis was acknowledged to have included a relatively small number of individuals.

RNA was extracted using the RNeasy kit, and about 0.5 to 1 ug of the RNA was reverse transcribed with random hexamers. The immunoSEQ multiplex PCR assay, covering 54 Vbeta and 13 Jbeta segments, was used to amplify TCR beta CDR3 regions. Bias from PCR amplification was corrected by using a synthetic template baseline for primer optimization and for computational correction. The paper's processing steps were these. Only productive sequences were kept, with reads annotated to V, D and J genes according to IMGT and analyzed in immunoSEQ Analyzer. To calculate clonality, Shannon entropy was normalized by log2 of the number of productive unique sequences and then subtracted from one. For each patient and control, public and private clones were evaluated within the 100 most prevalent clones. Clones were defined as Susac-specific when absent from the healthy and MS cohorts, from roughly 1,100 published viral clones and from other ImmuneACCESS disease sequences. TCRdb cleaned the public reads at Q25 with fastp, built clones with MiXCR and kept in-frame beta chains. CDR3 protein sequences are deduplicated, and each keeps its most common genes and DNA. The V and J calls and clone size are TCRdb's, not the authors'. This sample is represented by approximately 160,000 distinct CDR3 sequences; around 92% of them were singletons. The top ten clonotypes cover 0.08% of the sample.

From the germline V gene (reference sequence), CDR1 is LNHDA and CDR2 is SQIVND. V is pared back by 3 bases and J by 8 bases, with 7 bases lying between the germline termini. The CDR3 measures 12 amino acids from cysteine to phenylalanine. Only the CDR3 part of the read is kept: 36 bases, read in frame from the first base. High-throughput TCR beta sequencing profiled peripheral blood CD8+ and CD4+ T cells from healthy donors, Susac syndrome patients and multiple sclerosis patients. Healthy donors were age- and sex-matched controls. Bulk CD8+ and CD4+ T cells were purified by magnetic negative isolation, while CD8+ TEMRA cells were enriched using FACS. Blood was drawn into EDTA tubes, processed within 24 hours, and PBMCs were isolated by density gradient centrifugation. PBMCs intended for TCR sequencing were cryopreserved in liquid nitrogen and were subsequently thawed in a 37 degrees C water bath. Purity of sorted or isolated CD4+, CD8+ and CD8+ TEMRA cells was at least 90%.

Worth noting for this clonotype: What this receptor recognizes is not known. One base away there is no much larger clone; base qualities are not given.

This TCR was sampled from a human donor in good health. This sequence uses TRBV19 and TRBJ2-2; the D gene is not confidently resolved. The source material was CD4+ T cells from PBMCs. The nucleotides read TGTGCCAGTAGTATTCGTCAGGGGGAGCTGTTTTTT. Protein translation: CASSIRQGELFF.